These 27 T cell receptor beta chains were sequenced from one sample in a study of T-cell memory formation after mild COVID-19 (dated by TCRdb to the early 2020s). The library came from 5' RACE. TCRdb records Illumina NovaSeq 6000 as the sequencer. TCRdb ran its own pipeline on the public reads, namely fastp trimming at Q25 and MiXCR clone calling, and kept in-frame beta chains. Each entry is one CDR3 protein sequence, shown with its most common DNA and genes. This sample lists a few hundred thousand distinct CDR3 sequences; 20% to 25% were detected once. Clones ranked in the top ten supply about an eighth of the sample. Sequencing was done on a sample of PBMCs or a T cell subset sorted from them (not recorded which). These receptors came from an adult woman who had mild COVID-19 (a few samples of this study predate the infection). The sample titles of this study are shuffled in the database, so cell type and time point are left out; the donor was told from shared clones.

This clonotype was found many times. This sequence joins TRBV20-1 and TRBJ2-3; 9 nucleotides line up with TRBD2. Germline V gives CDR1 DFQATT, CDR2 SNEGSKA (reference sequence). The CDR3 sequence is 15 residues long. The V gene end was trimmed by 2 bases and the J gene end by 5 bases; junction bases not matched to a gene: 8. CDR3: CSARSIAGVGDTQYF. CDR3 nucleotide sequence: TGCAGTGCTAGATCTATAGCGGGAGTGGGAGATACGCAGTATTTT.

The chain employs TRBV7-9 and TRBJ1-2; D remains unclear. The CDR3 runs 12 residues. CDR1 and CDR2 (germline): SEHNR, FQNEAQ (reference sequence). Trimming took 5 bases from V and 4 from J, leaving 8 bases between them. CDR3 loop: CASSPPGYGYTF. DNA for the CDR3: TGTGCCAGCAGCCCTCCTGGCTATGGCTACACCTTC.

There are a few counts of this clonotype. The chain has TRBV12-3 or TRBV12-4 and TRBJ1-1, with D unclear. The CDR3 sequence is 13 residues long. With 2 bases removed from V and 4 bases from J, the gap between germline ends came to 8 bases. CDR3 nucleotides: TGTGCCAGCAGTTTACGATTTAGCACTGAAGCTTTCTTT. Protein: CASSLRFSTEAFF.

This clonotype appeared a few times. The V and J genes are TRBV5-1 and TRBJ1-1; no clear D. This CDR3 region has 15 residues. V dropped 0 bases and J dropped 0 bases, with 9 bases sitting between them. CDR1 is SGHRS and CDR2 is YFSETQ in the germline V gene. The CDR3 DNA follows: TGCGCCAGCAGCTTGGGGTACGGGATGAACACTGAAGCTTTCTTT. This translates into CASSLGYGMNTEAFF.

The V call is TRBV19, the J call TRBJ2-7; 9 bases agree with TRBD2. Trimming took 5 bases from V and 0 from J; bases not matched to a gene: 8. The germline CDR1 and CDR2 sequences are LNHDA and SQIVND (reference sequence). The length of the CDR3 is 16 residues. For the CDR3, the DNA is TGTGCCAGTAGTCCGCGACTAGCGGAACTCTCCTACGAGCAGTACTTC. This translates into CASSPRLAELSYEQYF.

This chain joins TRBV7-3 and TRBJ2-2; 8 bases match TRBD2. After removal of 6 bases from V and 0 bases from J, the junction contained 3 bases not matched to a gene. Germline V gives CDR1 SGHTA, CDR2 FQGTGA. The CDR3 spans 15 residues. CDR3 residues: CASRSGSANTGELFF. The CDR3 DNA sequence: TGTGCCAGCAGAAGCGGGAGTGCGAACACCGGGGAGCTGTTTTTT.

This rearrangement joins TRBV6-2 or TRBV6-3 to TRBJ2-1; 14 bases are a match to TRBD2. The CDR3 spans 15 residues. The germline CDR1 and CDR2 sequences are MNHEY and SVGEGT. V gave up 7 bases and J gave up 9 bases; unmatched junction bases: 8. CDR3 sequence reads: CASTTSGRALGEQFF. In DNA, the CDR3 is TGTGCCAGCACGACTAGCGGGAGGGCCCTCGGTGAGCAGTTCTTC.

The J gene is TRBJ2-3, the V gene TRBV12-3 or TRBV12-4; the D gene is possibly TRBD1 (7 bases). Trimming shortened V by 6 bases and J by 2 bases, and 21 bases separated the two germline ends. The CDR3 spans 17 residues. The CDR3 protein is CASSPRGARVTTDTQYF. Here the CDR3 DNA reads TGTGCCAGCAGCCCCAGGGGGGCTCGTGTGACCACAGATACGCAGTATTTT.

The chain is built from TRBV5-1 and TRBJ2-7, with 10 positions matching TRBD1. The trim removed 4 bases at V and 0 bases at J, leaving 7 bases unmatched. Germline CDR1 and CDR2: SGHRS and YFSETQ. The CDR3 is 16 amino acids. The DNA for the CDR3 is TGCGCCAGCAGCCCCAGACAGGGGGCCTACTCCTACGAGCAGTACTTC. It translates to CASSPRQGAYSYEQYF.

The chain links TRBV19 to TRBJ2-5; D possibly corresponds to TRBD1 (5 bases). Trimming cost V 6 bases and J 4 bases, with 18 bases left between them. The germline V gene has CDR1 LNHDA and CDR2 SQIVND (reference sequence). This CDR3 spans 15 amino acids. CDR3 sequence reads: CASSVTGPIRETQYF. In DNA form, the CDR3 reads TGTGCCAGTAGCGTAACAGGTCCTATTCGAGAGACCCAGTACTTC.

The gene calls are TRBV2 and TRBJ2-7; 7 nucleotides agree with TRBD1. Germline CDR1 is SNHLY and CDR2 is FYNNEI. The V segment lost 4 bases and the J segment 2 bases; nucleotides outside the gene matches: 11. The CDR3 covers 16 residues. The CDR3, as DNA: TGTGCCAGCAGTGTCCCTATACCCGGGACAGCCTACGAGCAGTACTTC. Amino acid sequence: CASSVPIPGTAYEQYF.

This clonotype was seen more than once but under ten times. The V gene is TRBV9, the J gene TRBJ2-2; D is tentatively TRBD1 or TRBD2 (5 bases each). Trimming left V 0 bases short and J 5 bases short, with 11 bases between. The CDR3 is 15 residues long. Germline V lookup: CDR1 SGDLS, CDR2 YYNGEE. This CDR3 reads CASSVAGAWTGELFF. CDR3 nucleotides: TGTGCCAGCAGCGTAGCCGGGGCCTGGACCGGGGAGCTGTTTTTT.

This clonotype showed up just a few times. The chain links TRBV7-8 to TRBJ1-2, with TRBD1 matching over 10 bases. Trimming took 5 bases from V and 8 from J; bases not matched to a gene: 11. The CDR3 extends over 15 amino acids. The germline CDR1 and CDR2 sequences are SGHVS and FQNEAQ. CDR3 sequence: CASSRRDRGSGGYTF. In nucleotides, the CDR3 is TGTGCCAGCAGCCGGCGGGACAGGGGTTCGGGCGGCTACACCTTC.

This clonotype came up a few times. The CDR3 here is CASSSYGTGNTEAFF. For the CDR3, the DNA is TGTGCCAGCAGCTCTTACGGGACAGGGAACACTGAAGCTTTCTTT. The V gene is TRBV7-2, the J gene TRBJ1-1; 8 bases map to TRBD1. The CDR3 extends over 15 amino acids. Germline assignment: CDR1 SGHTA and CDR2 FQGNSA. V gave up 4 bases and J gave up 1 base; unmatched junction bases: 5.

This clonotype was recorded a few times. The V and J genes are TRBV7-2 and TRBJ2-7, with D tentatively TRBD2 (6 bases). The CDR3 length is 16 residues. Germline values: CDR1 SGHTA, CDR2 FQGNSA. The germline V and J ends were trimmed by 2 bases and 7 bases, with 21 bases remaining between them. Here the CDR3 reads CASSLSRGERGWEQYF. CDR3 nucleotides: TGTGCCAGCAGCTTAAGCCGCGGGGAGAGGGGCTGGGAGCAGTACTTC.

This clonotype occurred many times. The CDR3: CASSLTGVKTQYF. The CDR3 DNA sequence: TGTGCCAGCAGCCTAACGGGGGTAAAGACCCAGTACTTC. The gene calls are TRBV7-9 and TRBJ2-5, with a tentative D call TRBD2 (6 bases). CDR1 is SEHNR and CDR2 is FQNEAQ in the germline V gene (reference sequence). The CDR3 extends over 13 amino acids. The ends were cut back, 5 bases at V and 6 bases at J, with 13 bases in the middle.

The V call is TRBV7-2, the J call TRBJ2-1; 12 positions match TRBD2. Germline CDR1 reads SGHTA; CDR2 reads FQGNSA. Germline trimming cut 2 bases from V and 7 bases from J; bases unmatched to any gene: 3. This CDR3 spans 15 amino acids. This CDR3 is CASSLRLAGENEQFF. CDR3 bases: TGTGCCAGCAGCTTAAGACTAGCGGGGGAAAATGAGCAGTTCTTC.

The gene calls are TRBV6-5 and TRBJ1-2; D ambiguous. Deletions cut 6 bases from V and 4 bases from J, with 9 bases between. There are 12 residues in the CDR3. The germline V gene has CDR1 MNHEY and CDR2 SVGAGI. The CDR3 bases are TGTGCCAGCAGACAAGACCCCTATGGCTACACCTTC. This sequence encodes CASRQDPYGYTF.

The chain is built from TRBV6-6 and TRBJ2-1; 11 bases align to TRBD2. Trimming cost V 10 bases and J 6 bases; bases outside gene matches: 8. CDR1 is MNHNY, CDR2 SVGAGI, per germline (reference sequence). This CDR3 has 14 amino acids. The CDR3 DNA sequence: TGTGCCACACTAGCGGGAGTTCGGGGCAATGAGCAGTTCTTC. The encoded protein is CATLAGVRGNEQFF.

There are a few counts of this clonotype. The chain employs TRBV25-1 and TRBJ2-2; no definite D call. Trimming cost V 4 bases and J 6 bases, with 9 bases left between them. Per the germline V gene, CDR1 is MGHDK and CDR2 is SYGVNS. The CDR3 spans 13 residues. The CDR3 bases are TGTGCCAGCAGTGTTGGGGTTCCCGGGGAGCTGTTTTTT. Its translation is CASSVGVPGELFF.

This clonotype was counted only a few times. This chain uses TRBV7-9 with TRBJ2-1; D unclear. Trimming shortened V by 1 base and J by 8 bases, and 12 bases separated the two germline ends. The V gene's germline CDR1 is SEHNR and CDR2 FQNEAQ (reference sequence). The CDR3 spans 14 residues. DNA for the CDR3: TGTGCCAGCAGCTTAGTAGGGTCCAGCGATGAGCAGTTCTTC. It is translated as CASSLVGSSDEQFF.

The chain has TRBV12-3 or TRBV12-4 and TRBJ2-2; 8 positions match TRBD1. This CDR3 region has 18 residues. The trim removed 3 bases at V and 9 bases at J, leaving 18 bases unmatched. CDR3: CASSFLGRGRTAVWELFF. The CDR3 DNA is TGTGCCAGCAGTTTTTTGGGCAGGGGGCGTACGGCGGTTTGGGAGCTGTTTTTT.

The gene calls are TRBV20-1 and TRBJ1-5; D may be TRBD1 (5 bases). CDR1 is DFQATT and CDR2 is SNEGSKA in the germline V gene (reference sequence). Trimming removed 1 base from V and 3 bases from J, with 13 bases in between. The CDR3 has 15 amino acids. DNA for the CDR3: TGCAGTGCTAGAGGCCGGGGCGGTAACAATCAGCCCCAGCATTTT. Translation: CSARGRGGNNQPQHF.

The chain combines TRBV27 with TRBJ2-1, with D perhaps being TRBD1 or TRBD2 (5 bases each). Germline assignment: CDR1 MNHEY and CDR2 SMNVEV (reference sequence). Trimming removed 0 bases from V and 8 bases from J, with 14 bases in between. CDR3 length: 15 residues. CDR3 sequence (DNA): TGTGCCAGCAGTTTATCTCGGGCTATGGGGGATGAGCAGTTCTTC. This gives the protein CASSLSRAMGDEQFF.

The chain has TRBV20-1 and TRBJ2-1; no reliable D call. CDR3 length equals 13 residues. From germline, CDR1 is DFQATT and CDR2 SNEGSKA (reference sequence). Trimming pared 5 bases from V and 6 bases from J, leaving 14 bases between. Here the CDR3 DNA reads TGCAGTGCTCCCCTTTTTATAGGCAATGAGCAGTTCTTC. As protein: CSAPLFIGNEQFF.

This chain connects TRBV11-3 to TRBJ2-3; D gene ambiguous. Germline lookup yields CDR1 SGHNT and CDR2 YENEEA. Trimming took off 5 bases at V and 0 bases at J, with 18 bases between the two ends. The CDR3 runs to 17 residues. Here the CDR3 DNA reads TGTGCCAGCAGCCCGATGAGAGGTTCGTCGAGCACAGATACGCAGTATTTT. This sequence encodes CASSPMRGSSSTDTQYF.

The V and J genes are TRBV5-1 and TRBJ1-4, with 7 nucleotides matching TRBD1. This CDR3 is built from 14 residues. V shed 4 bases and J 6 bases; nucleotides not matched to a gene: 6. Germline V gene data show CDR1 as SGHRS and CDR2 as YFSETQ. CDR3 residues: CASSRQGGDEKLFF. CDR3 in DNA: TGCGCCAGCAGCCGACAGGGAGGTGATGAAAAACTGTTTTTT.